The entry below describes one T cell receptor beta chain. Antigen unknown. Genes and germline come from the mouse. These data come from a study of tissue T cells after allogeneic stem cell transplantation. Study observations and caveats: In patients and mice, blood and spleen missed much of tissue repertoire. Anatomically similar tissues had similar TCR repertoires within each patient. Motif-based clustering found tissue-specific repertoire signatures shared across patients, though few clones were shared. Alloreactivity or antigen specificity of tissue TCRs was not determined; some clones might be host cells.

Measured with immunoSEQ multiplex PCR; TCRdb has only the in-frame clones, and not every one. This table holds about 48,000 clones, around 69% found once. The TCR comes from a pool of C57BL/6 mice in good health. Sequencing used sorted cells pooled from one or two spleens.

The CDR3 region is CASSDWGGTSQNTLYF. The sequenced part of the CDR3 DNA is TGTGCCAGCAGTGACTGGGGGGGGACTAGTCAAAACACCTTGTAC. J is TRBJ2-4 and V is TRBV13-3, with 9 bases lining up with TRBD2. Read coverage stops 1 residue before the CDR3 terminus; the germline J gene supplies the remainder. The junction had 4 bases not matched to a gene; V was cut back by 2 bases and J by 0 bases. This CDR3 is built from 16 residues. Germline V CDR1 and CDR2: NNHDY, SYVADS.